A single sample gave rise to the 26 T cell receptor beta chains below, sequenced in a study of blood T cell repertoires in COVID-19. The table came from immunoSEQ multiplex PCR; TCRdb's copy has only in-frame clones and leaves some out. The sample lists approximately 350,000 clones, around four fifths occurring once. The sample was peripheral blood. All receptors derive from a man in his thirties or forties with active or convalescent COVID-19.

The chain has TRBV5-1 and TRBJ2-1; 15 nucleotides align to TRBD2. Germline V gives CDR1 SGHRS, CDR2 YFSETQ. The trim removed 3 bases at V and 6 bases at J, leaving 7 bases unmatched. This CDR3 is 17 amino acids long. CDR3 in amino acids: CASSSRTSGGAFNEQFF. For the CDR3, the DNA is TGCGCCAGCAGCTCCAGGACTAGCGGGGGGGCCTTCAATGAGCAGTTCTTC.

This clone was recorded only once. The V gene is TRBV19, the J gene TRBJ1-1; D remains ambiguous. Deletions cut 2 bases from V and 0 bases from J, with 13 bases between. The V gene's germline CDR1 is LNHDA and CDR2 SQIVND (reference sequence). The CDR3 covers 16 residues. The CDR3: CASSIQSSAVNTEAFF. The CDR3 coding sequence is TGTGCCAGTAGTATACAATCCAGCGCAGTGAACACTGAAGCTTTCTTT.

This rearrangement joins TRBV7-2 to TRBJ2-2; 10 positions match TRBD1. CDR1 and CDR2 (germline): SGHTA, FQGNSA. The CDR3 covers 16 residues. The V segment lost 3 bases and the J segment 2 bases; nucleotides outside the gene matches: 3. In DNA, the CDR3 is TGTGCCAGCAGCTTGACAGGGGGCGCCAACACCGGGGAGCTGTTTTTT. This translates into CASSLTGGANTGELFF.

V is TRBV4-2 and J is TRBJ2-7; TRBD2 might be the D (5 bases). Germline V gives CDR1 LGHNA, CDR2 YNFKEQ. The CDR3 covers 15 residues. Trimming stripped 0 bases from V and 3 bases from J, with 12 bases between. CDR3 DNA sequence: TGTGCCAGCAGCCAAGACTACCCCCGGGGCTACGAGCAGTACTTC. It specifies CASSQDYPRGYEQYF.

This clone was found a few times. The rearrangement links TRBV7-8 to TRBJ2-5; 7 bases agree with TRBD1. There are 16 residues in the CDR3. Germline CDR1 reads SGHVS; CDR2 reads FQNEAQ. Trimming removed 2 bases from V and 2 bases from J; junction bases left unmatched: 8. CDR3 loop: CASSLTPGQHQETQYF. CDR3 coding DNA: TGTGCCAGCAGCTTAACCCCGGGACAGCATCAAGAGACCCAGTACTTC. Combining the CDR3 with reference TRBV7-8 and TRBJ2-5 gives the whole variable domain GAGVSQSPRYKVAKRGQDVALRCDPISGHVSLFWYQQALGQGPEFLTYFQNEAQLDKSGLPSDRFFAERPEGSVSTLKIQRTQQEDSAVYLCASSLTPGQHQETQYFGPGTRLLVL.

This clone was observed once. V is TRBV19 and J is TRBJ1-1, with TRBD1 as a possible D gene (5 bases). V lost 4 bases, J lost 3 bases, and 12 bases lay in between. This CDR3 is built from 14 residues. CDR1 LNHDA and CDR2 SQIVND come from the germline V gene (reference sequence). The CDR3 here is CASSRATADTEAFF. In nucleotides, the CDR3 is TGTGCCAGTAGTAGGGCGACAGCTGACACTGAAGCTTTCTTT.

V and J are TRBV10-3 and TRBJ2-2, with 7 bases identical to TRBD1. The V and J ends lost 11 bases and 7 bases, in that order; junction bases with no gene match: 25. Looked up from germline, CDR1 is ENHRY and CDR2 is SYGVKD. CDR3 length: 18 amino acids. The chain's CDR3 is CAAQGVARPPITGGELFF. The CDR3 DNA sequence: TGTGCCGCCCAGGGGGTGGCCCGTCCTCCGATAACGGGCGGGGAGCTGTTTTTT.

CDR3 sequence: CASSLGTSGYEQYF. In DNA form, the CDR3 reads TGTGCCAGCAGTTTGGGGACTAGCGGTTACGAGCAGTACTTC. This chain joins TRBV6-2 or TRBV6-3 and TRBJ2-7; TRBD2 agrees at 11 bases. V was clipped by 4 bases and J by 4 bases; unmatched bases: 3. In germline, CDR1 is MNHEY, CDR2 SVGEGT. The CDR3 covers 14 residues.

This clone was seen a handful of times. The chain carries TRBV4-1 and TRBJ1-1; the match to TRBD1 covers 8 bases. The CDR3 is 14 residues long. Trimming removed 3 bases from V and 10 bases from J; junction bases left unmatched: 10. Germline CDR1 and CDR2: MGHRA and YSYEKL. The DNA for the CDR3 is TGCGCCAGCAGCCATTCAGGGGGCGTAGGCGTAGCTTTCTTT. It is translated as CASSHSGGVGVAFF.

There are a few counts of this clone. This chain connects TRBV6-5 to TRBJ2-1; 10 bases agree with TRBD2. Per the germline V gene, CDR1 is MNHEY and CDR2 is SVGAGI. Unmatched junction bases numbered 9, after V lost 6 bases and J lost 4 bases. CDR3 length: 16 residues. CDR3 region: CASRYTGTSVYNEQFF. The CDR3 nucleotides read TGTGCCAGCAGGTACACCGGGACTAGCGTTTACAATGAGCAGTTCTTC.

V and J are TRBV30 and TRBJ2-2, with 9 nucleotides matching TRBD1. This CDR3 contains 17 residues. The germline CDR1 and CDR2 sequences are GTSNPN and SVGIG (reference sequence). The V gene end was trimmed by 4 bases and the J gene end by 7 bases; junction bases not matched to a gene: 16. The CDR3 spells CAWKGTPGQGKNGELFF. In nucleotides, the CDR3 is TGTGCCTGGAAGGGGACCCCGGGACAGGGCAAGAACGGGGAGCTGTTTTTT.

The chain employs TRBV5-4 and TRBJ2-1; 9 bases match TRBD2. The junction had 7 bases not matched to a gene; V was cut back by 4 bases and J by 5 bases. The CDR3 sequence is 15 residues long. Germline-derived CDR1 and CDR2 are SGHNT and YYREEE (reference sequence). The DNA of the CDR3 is TGTGCCAGCAGCCATAGCGGGAGTAGACACAATGAGCAGTTCTTC. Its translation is CASSHSGSRHNEQFF. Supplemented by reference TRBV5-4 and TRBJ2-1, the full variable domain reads ETGVTQSPTHLIKTRGQQVTLRCSSQSGHNTVSWYQQALGQGPQFIFQYYREEENGRGNFPPRFSGLQFPNYSSELNVNALELDDSALYLCASSHSGSRHNEQFFGPGTRLTVL.

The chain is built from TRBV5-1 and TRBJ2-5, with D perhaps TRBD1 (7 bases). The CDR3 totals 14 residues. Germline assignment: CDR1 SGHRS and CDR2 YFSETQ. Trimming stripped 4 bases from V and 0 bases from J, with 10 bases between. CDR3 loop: CASSAGQYQETQYF. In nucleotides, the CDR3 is TGCGCCAGCAGCGCGGGACAGTACCAAGAGACCCAGTACTTC. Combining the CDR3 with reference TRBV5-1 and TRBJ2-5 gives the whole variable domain KAGVTQTPRYLIKTRGQQVTLSCSPISGHRSVSWYQQTPGQGLQFLFEYFSETQRNKGNFPGRFSGRQFSNSRSEMNVSTLELGDSALYLCASSAGQYQETQYFGPGTRLLVL.

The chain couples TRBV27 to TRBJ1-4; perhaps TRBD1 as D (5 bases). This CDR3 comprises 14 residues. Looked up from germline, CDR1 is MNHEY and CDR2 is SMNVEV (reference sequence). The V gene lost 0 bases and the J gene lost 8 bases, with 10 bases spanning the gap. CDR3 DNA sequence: TGTGCCAGCAGTTTATCCCAGGGAAGGGAAAAACTGTTTTTT. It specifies CASSLSQGREKLFF.

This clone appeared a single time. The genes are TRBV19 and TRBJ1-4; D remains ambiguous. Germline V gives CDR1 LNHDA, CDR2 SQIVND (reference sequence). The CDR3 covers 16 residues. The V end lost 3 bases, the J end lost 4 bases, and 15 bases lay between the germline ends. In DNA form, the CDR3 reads TGTGCCAGTAGTATCACGCCGGGATTGCTTAATGAAAAACTGTTTTTT. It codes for CASSITPGLLNEKLFF.

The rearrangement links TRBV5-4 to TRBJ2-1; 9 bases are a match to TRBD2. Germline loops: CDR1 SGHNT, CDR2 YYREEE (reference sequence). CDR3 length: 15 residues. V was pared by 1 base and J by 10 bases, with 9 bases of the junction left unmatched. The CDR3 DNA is TGTGCCAGCAGCTTGCAAACTAGCGGGCCAAGGGAGCAGTTCTTC. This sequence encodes CASSLQTSGPREQFF.

The CDR3 reads CASSPLQGNMNTEAFF. CDR3 DNA sequence: TGTGCCAGCTCACCTTTGCAGGGCAACATGAACACTGAAGCTTTCTTT. V usage is TRBV18 and J usage is TRBJ1-1; the D gene is possibly TRBD1 (5 bases). Germline values: CDR1 KGHSH, CDR2 LQKENI. The V and J ends lost 3 bases and 0 bases respectively, with 14 bases between them. The CDR3 extends over 16 amino acids.

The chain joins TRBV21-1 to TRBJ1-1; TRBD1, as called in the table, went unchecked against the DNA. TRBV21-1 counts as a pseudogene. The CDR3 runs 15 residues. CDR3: CASTPGGHPNTEAFF. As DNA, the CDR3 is TGTGCCAGCACCCCAGGGGGGCACCCGAACACTGAAGCTTTCTTT.

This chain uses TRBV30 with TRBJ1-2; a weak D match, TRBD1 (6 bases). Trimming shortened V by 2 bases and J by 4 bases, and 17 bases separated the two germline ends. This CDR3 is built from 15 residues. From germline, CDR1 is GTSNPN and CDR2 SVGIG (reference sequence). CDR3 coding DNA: TGTGCCTGGAGTACCCCCGGGGGGGCTGTCTATGGCTACACCTTC. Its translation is CAWSTPGGAVYGYTF.

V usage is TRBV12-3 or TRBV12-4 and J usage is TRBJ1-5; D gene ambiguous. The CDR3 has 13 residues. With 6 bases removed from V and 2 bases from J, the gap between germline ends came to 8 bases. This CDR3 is CASSPGGNQPQHF. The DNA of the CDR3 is TGTGCCAGCAGCCCCGGAGGCAATCAGCCCCAGCATTTT.

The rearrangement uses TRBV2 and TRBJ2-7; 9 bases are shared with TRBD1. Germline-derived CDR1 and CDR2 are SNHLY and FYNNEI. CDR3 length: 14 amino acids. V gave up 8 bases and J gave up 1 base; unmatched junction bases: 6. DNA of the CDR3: TGTGCCAGCTCCCGGGACAGGGAGTCCTACGAGCAGTACTTC. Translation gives CASSRDRESYEQYF.

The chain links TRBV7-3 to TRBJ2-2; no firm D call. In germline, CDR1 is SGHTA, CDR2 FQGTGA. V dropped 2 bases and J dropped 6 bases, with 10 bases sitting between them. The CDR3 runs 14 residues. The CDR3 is CASSLSSLAGELFF. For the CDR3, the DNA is TGTGCCAGCAGCTTATCTAGTTTGGCCGGGGAGCTGTTTTTT.

CDR3 residues: CASTRTGGLMNTEAFF. CDR3 sequence (DNA): TGTGCCAGCACTCGCACGGGGGGCTTGATGAACACTGAAGCTTTCTTT. V gene TRBV11-2 combines with J gene TRBJ1-1; tentative D call: TRBD1 (6 bases). V was shortened by 7 bases and J by 0 bases, with 18 bases between the two germline ends. The CDR3 length is 16 residues. The germline V gene encodes CDR1 SGHAT and CDR2 FQNNGV.

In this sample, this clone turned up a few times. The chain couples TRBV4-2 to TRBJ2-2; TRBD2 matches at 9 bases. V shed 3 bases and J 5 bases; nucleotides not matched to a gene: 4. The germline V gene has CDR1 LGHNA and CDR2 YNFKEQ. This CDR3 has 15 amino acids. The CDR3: CASSHAGLATGELFF. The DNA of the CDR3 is TGTGCCAGCAGCCACGCGGGACTAGCAACCGGGGAGCTGTTTTTT.

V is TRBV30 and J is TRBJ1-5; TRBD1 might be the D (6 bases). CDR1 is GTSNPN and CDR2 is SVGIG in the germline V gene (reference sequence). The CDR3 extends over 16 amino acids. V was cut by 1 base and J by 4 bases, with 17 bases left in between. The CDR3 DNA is TGTGCCTGGAGTGCCTCTCCGGGACACCAAAATCAGCCCCAGCATTTT. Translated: CAWSASPGHQNQPQHF.

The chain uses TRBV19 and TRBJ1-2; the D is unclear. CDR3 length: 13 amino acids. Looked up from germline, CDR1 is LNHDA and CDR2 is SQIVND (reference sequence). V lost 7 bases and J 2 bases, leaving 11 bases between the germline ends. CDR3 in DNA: TGTGCCAGTAAAATGGGAGGGAACTATGGCTACACCTTC. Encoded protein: CASKMGGNYGYTF. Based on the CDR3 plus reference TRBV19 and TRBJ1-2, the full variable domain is DGGITQSPKYLFRKEGQNVTLSCEQNLNHDAMYWYRQDPGQGLRLIYYSQIVNDFQKGDIAEGYSVSREKKESFPLTVTSAQKNPTAFYLCASKMGGNYGYTFGSGTRLTVV.